This entry features one TCR beta chain sequence. What it binds is not known. Assay used: immunoSEQ multiplex PCR; TCRdb lists only in-frame clones, some missing. The data contain about 98,000 clones, approximately 90% of them seen just once; the ten biggest clones take up under 4.5%. The data stem from a study of cytomegalovirus exposure and HLA in healthy donors. Study-wide results and limits: Most TCR sequences proved rare, with some public TCRs found in many donors. In vitro testing confirmed a few CMV-associated chains as specific for CMV antigens.

The donors were part of the validation cohort, which consisted of over a hundred subjects and was separate from the first cohort of 666 subjects. Germline-derived CDR1 and CDR2 are ENHRY and SYGVKD. The CDR3 has 12 amino acids. V shed 7 bases and J shed 6 bases, with 13 bases lying between them. Material: PBMCs. The V call is TRBV10-3, the J call TRBJ2-7; a weak D match, TRBD1 (5 bases). This receptor was taken from a woman younger than 45 in good health and CMV-seronegative. The CDR3 is CAIKKDRGEQYF. In DNA form, the CDR3 reads TGTGCCATCAAAAAAGACAGAGGCGAGCAGTACTTC.